The 15 T cell receptor beta chains reported below all come from one sample, sequenced in a study of T cells expressing NK-cell markers. From its re-call of the 5' RACE reads, TCRdb lists each CDR3 protein once, without DNA. Its clone listing holds a few hundred thousand distinct CDR3 sequences. Material for sequencing was blood T cells: a sorted CD56 or NKG2C T cell subset, CD4+ or CD8+ T cells, or bulk PBMC T cells (not recorded which). The receptors were gathered from a man aged 18 to 30 in good health.

This chain connects TRBV7-2 to TRBJ2-3; TCRdb names TRBD1, which stays unverified in the absence of DNA. Germline values: CDR1 SGHTA, CDR2 FQGNSA. This CDR3 spans 14 amino acids. CDR3 sequence reads: CASSRDRAADTQYF.

This chain joins TRBV5-1 and TRBJ2-2; TCRdb picks TRBD2, but there is no DNA to check that call. Germline values: CDR1 SGHRS, CDR2 YFSETQ. CDR3 length: 18 residues. CDR3 region: CASSLIAWGDSNTGELFF.

This chain joins TRBV7-6 and TRBJ2-3; TCRdb's D call of TRBD1 is untestable without DNA. CDR1 is SGHVS, CDR2 FNYEAQ, per germline. The CDR3 runs to 16 residues. CDR3 in amino acids: CASSLLSGRGTDTQYF. Full variable domain (missing parts from reference TRBV7-6 and TRBJ2-3): GAGVSQSPRYKVTKRGQDVALRCDPISGHVSLYWYRQALGQGPEFLTYFNYEAQQDKSGLPNDRFSAERPEGSISTLTIQRTEQRDSAMYRCASSLLSGRGTDTQYFGPGTRLTVL.

This chain uses TRBV28 with TRBJ2-7; TCRdb picks TRBD1, but there is no DNA to check that call. CDR1 is MDHEN and CDR2 is SYDVKM in the germline V gene. The CDR3 loop spans 15 amino acids. The CDR3 is CASSLRVTGSYEQYF.

The chain recombines TRBV4-3 with TRBJ2-5; lacking DNA, the TRBD1 call made by TCRdb goes unchecked. Germline V gene data show CDR1 as LGHNA and CDR2 as YSLEER. The length of the CDR3 is 13 residues. The CDR3 here is CASSQDRGETQYF.

This rearrangement joins TRBV6-2 or TRBV6-3 to TRBJ2-7; TCRdb proposes TRBD2, but this gene call is untestable without DNA. The CDR3 loop spans 15 amino acids. Germline CDR1 and CDR2: MNHEY and SVGEGT. CDR3 sequence: CASTTIAGGHYEQYF.

The J gene is TRBJ2-7, the V gene TRBV11-2; there is no DNA to check the TCRdb D call of TRBD1. Looked up from germline, CDR1 is SGHAT and CDR2 is FQNNGV. The CDR3 has 15 amino acids. The chain's CDR3 is CASRKGTHLSYEQYF.

J is TRBJ2-1 and V is TRBV5-1; the D call from TCRdb, TRBD2, cannot be confirmed without DNA. Per germline, CDR1 SGHRS and CDR2 YFSETQ. The CDR3 contains 19 residues. The CDR3 spells CASSPGLAGGRGRYNEQFF. The complete variable domain, with remaining parts taken from reference TRBV5-1 and TRBJ2-1, reads KAGVTQTPRYLIKTRGQQVTLSCSPISGHRSVSWYQQTPGQGLQFLFEYFSETQRNKGNFPGRFSGRQFSNSRSEMNVSTLELGDSALYLCASSPGLAGGRGRYNEQFFGPGTRLTVL.

The chain has TRBV15 and TRBJ1-5; the D gene TCRdb calls, TRBD1, cannot be checked with no DNA. CDR1 LNHNV and CDR2 YYDKDF come from the germline V gene (reference sequence). The CDR3 is 16 amino acids. CDR3 in amino acids: CATRNRGRSGNQPQHF.

The chain joins TRBV12-3 or TRBV12-4 to TRBJ1-2. This CDR3 spans 13 amino acids. The CDR3 reads CASSLPETYGYTF.

This rearrangement joins TRBV19 to TRBJ2-7; TCRdb's D call of TRBD1 is untestable without DNA. Germline loops: CDR1 LNHDA, CDR2 SQIVND (reference sequence). The CDR3 has 15 amino acids. The CDR3 reads CASSQGGDRAYEQYF.

The J gene is TRBJ2-3, the V gene TRBV4-2; TCRdb names TRBD2, which stays unverified in the absence of DNA. The CDR3 is 15 amino acids. Germline V lookup: CDR1 LGHNA, CDR2 YNFKEQ. The CDR3 is CASSPSWTDTDTQYF.

The CDR3 region is CASSGGRGRLFF. The chain has TRBV25-1 and TRBJ1-4; TCRdb outputs TRBD1, but without DNA this stays unchecked. This CDR3 region has 12 residues. CDR1 MGHDK and CDR2 SYGVNS come from the germline V gene.

The chain joins TRBV5-1 to TRBJ1-2; the TRBD1 assignment by TCRdb is unverifiable without DNA. The CDR3 runs 14 residues. Germline V gene data show CDR1 as SGHRS and CDR2 as YFSETQ. The CDR3 spells CASSPDREGYGYTF. The full variable domain, with the rest looked up from reference TRBV5-1 and TRBJ1-2, is KAGVTQTPRYLIKTRGQQVTLSCSPISGHRSVSWYQQTPGQGLQFLFEYFSETQRNKGNFPGRFSGRQFSNSRSEMNVSTLELGDSALYLCASSPDREGYGYTFGSGTRLTVV.

The chain has TRBV5-1 and TRBJ2-1. The CDR3 is 17 residues long. CDR1 SGHRS and CDR2 YFSETQ come from the germline V gene. This CDR3 reads CASSLYTSSQVYNEQFF.